This is a list of T cell receptor beta chains from one sample in a study of T-cell memory formation after mild COVID-19. TCRdb passed the 5' RACE reads through MiXCR, listing each CDR3 protein once. This sample yields around 180,000 distinct CDR3 sequences, of which roughly 20% are seen a single time; 3.9% belongs to the top ten. Material for sequencing was PBMCs or a T cell subset sorted from them (not recorded which). Every receptor here comes from a man between 18 and 35 years old who had mild COVID-19 (a few samples of this study predate the infection). Cell type and time point are not known. Each CDR3 is given with its conserved first and last residue. A D gene is named only where the DNA matches it firmly. Expanded clones get a size class; other rows say once, few or many, or leave the size out.

v_gene: TRBV7-8
d_gene: TRBD1
j_gene: TRBJ1-2
abundance: .
CDR3aa: CASSFRGTGEGYTF
CDR3nt: TGTGCCAGCAGCTTCCGGGGGACAGGGGAGGGCTACACCTTC

v_gene: TRBV7-9
d_gene: .
j_gene: TRBJ1-6
abundance: .
CDR3aa: CAGTDSPLHF
CDR3nt: TGTGCCGGTACGGATTCACCCCTCCACTTT

v_gene: TRBV7-3
d_gene: TRBD2
j_gene: TRBJ2-3
abundance: many
CDR3aa: CASSLSSRGGGTDTQYF
CDR3nt: TGTGCCAGCAGCTTAAGTTCCCGTGGCGGGGGTACAGATACGCAGTATTTT

v_gene: TRBV6-2/TRBV6-3
d_gene: .
j_gene: TRBJ2-3
abundance: .
CDR3aa: CASSYLDTQYF
CDR3nt: TGTGCCAGCAGTTACTTGGATACGCAGTATTTT

v_gene: TRBV5-1
d_gene: TRBD2
j_gene: TRBJ2-3
abundance: .
CDR3aa: CASATGLAGTTDTQYF
CDR3nt: TGCGCCAGCGCTACCGGACTAGCGGGGACCACAGATACGCAGTATTTT

v_gene: TRBV5-1
d_gene: .
j_gene: TRBJ2-5
abundance: few
CDR3aa: CASSDGRTGETQYF
CDR3nt: TGCGCCAGCAGCGACGGACGGACGGGGGAGACCCAGTACTTC

v_gene: TRBV5-1
d_gene: .
j_gene: TRBJ2-5
abundance: once
CDR3aa: CARLQETQYF
CDR3nt: TGCGCCAGACTTCAAGAGACCCAGTACTTC

v_gene: TRBV19
d_gene: .
j_gene: TRBJ1-2
abundance: .
CDR3aa: CASRFSTGSGYTF
CDR3nt: TGTGCCAGTCGCTTTTCCACAGGGAGTGGCTACACCTTC

v_gene: TRBV28
d_gene: TRBD1
j_gene: TRBJ1-4
abundance: few
CDR3aa: CASSSGQEGEKLFF
CDR3nt: TGTGCCAGCAGTTCCGGACAGGAAGGTGAAAAACTGTTTTTT

v_gene: TRBV29-1
d_gene: TRBD1
j_gene: TRBJ2-1
abundance: .
CDR3aa: CSVEGGDREDNEQFF
CDR3nt: TGCAGCGTTGAAGGGGGGGACAGGGAAGACAATGAGCAGTTCTTC

v_gene: TRBV5-1
d_gene: TRBD1
j_gene: TRBJ1-2
abundance: .
CDR3aa: CASSPGGTGVGYTF
CDR3nt: TGCGCCAGCAGCCCCGGAGGGACAGGGGTCGGCTACACCTTC

v_gene: TRBV15
d_gene: TRBD1
j_gene: TRBJ1-4
abundance: .
CDR3aa: CATNPGTGFIQLFF
CDR3nt: TGTGCCACCAATCCCGGGACAGGTTTTATCCAACTGTTTTTT

v_gene: TRBV20-1
d_gene: TRBD2
j_gene: TRBJ2-1
abundance: .
CDR3aa: CSEGLGSGEQFF
CDR3nt: TGCAGTGAGGGACTAGGCTCGGGTGAGCAGTTCTTC

v_gene: TRBV6-6
d_gene: .
j_gene: TRBJ1-2
abundance: .
CDR3aa: CASRISRTGYTF
CDR3nt: TGTGCCAGCAGGATCAGCAGAACTGGCTACACCTTC

v_gene: TRBV29-1
d_gene: TRBD1
j_gene: TRBJ1-4
abundance: .
CDR3aa: CSVTGTATEKLFF
CDR3nt: TGCAGCGTGACCGGGACAGCGACCGAAAAACTGTTTTTT

v_gene: TRBV4-1
d_gene: .
j_gene: TRBJ1-2
abundance: few
CDR3aa: CASSQGLIGTGYTF
CDR3nt: TGCGCCAGCAGCCAAGGGTTGATAGGGACTGGCTACACCTTC

v_gene: TRBV5-6
d_gene: .
j_gene: TRBJ2-3
abundance: .
CDR3aa: CASSTLEWNTDTQYF
CDR3nt: TGTGCCAGCAGCACTCTAGAGTGGAACACAGATACGCAGTATTTT

v_gene: TRBV29-1
d_gene: TRBD2
j_gene: TRBJ2-5
abundance: .
CDR3aa: CSAGGAGVLDETQYF
CDR3nt: TGCAGCGCTGGAGGAGCGGGGGTCCTAGATGAGACCCAGTACTTC

v_gene: TRBV29-1
d_gene: TRBD2
j_gene: TRBJ2-5
abundance: few
CDR3aa: CSVAYQSGGETQYF
CDR3nt: TGCAGCGTTGCGTACCAAAGCGGGGGGGAGACCCAGTACTTC

v_gene: TRBV7-2
d_gene: .
j_gene: TRBJ2-5
abundance: .
CDR3aa: CASSFVSTETQYF
CDR3nt: TGTGCCAGCAGCTTTGTCTCGACTGAGACCCAGTACTTC

v_gene: TRBV6-4
d_gene: .
j_gene: TRBJ1-1
abundance: .
CDR3aa: CASSDSSQHRMGDLPF
CDR3nt: TGTGCCAGCAGTGACTCGAGCCAGCACCGAATGGGGGACCTACCCTTT

v_gene: TRBV3-1
d_gene: .
j_gene: TRBJ2-7
abundance: .
CDR3aa: CASSQEGWVYEQYF
CDR3nt: TGTGCCAGCAGCCAAGAGGGCTGGGTCTACGAGCAGTACTTC

v_gene: TRBV12-3/TRBV12-4
d_gene: .
j_gene: TRBJ2-7
abundance: .
CDR3aa: CASSSLRDRTYEQYF
CDR3nt: TGTGCCAGCAGTTCCCTCCGGGACCGAACCTACGAGCAGTACTTC

v_gene: TRBV6-1
d_gene: .
j_gene: TRBJ2-3
abundance: .
CDR3aa: CASSDSPTDTQYF
CDR3nt: TGTGCCAGCAGTGATTCGCCCACAGATACGCAGTATTTT

v_gene: TRBV5-1
d_gene: .
j_gene: TRBJ2-3
abundance: many
CDR3aa: CASSTSDSTDTQYF
CDR3nt: TGCGCCAGCAGTACCTCGGACAGCACTGATACGCAGTATTTT

v_gene: TRBV7-2
d_gene: .
j_gene: TRBJ2-3
abundance: few
CDR3aa: CASSLVGGQATDTQYF
CDR3nt: TGTGCCAGCAGCTTAGTAGGAGGACAAGCCACAGATACGCAGTATTTT

v_gene: TRBV12-3/TRBV12-4
d_gene: TRBD1
j_gene: TRBJ1-2
abundance: .
CDR3aa: CASSFGGGGAYGYTF
CDR3nt: TGTGCCAGCAGCTTCGGGGGAGGGGGCGCCTATGGCTACACCTTC

v_gene: TRBV5-1
d_gene: .
j_gene: TRBJ2-5
abundance: many
CDR3aa: CASSFLGSGVETQYF
CDR3nt: TGCGCCAGCAGCTTTTTGGGTAGCGGCGTAGAGACCCAGTACTTC

v_gene: TRBV7-3
d_gene: TRBD1
j_gene: TRBJ1-2
abundance: few
CDR3aa: CASSPGTGDYGYTF
CDR3nt: TGTGCCAGCAGCCCTGGGACAGGAGACTATGGCTACACCTTC

v_gene: TRBV15
d_gene: .
j_gene: TRBJ2-5
abundance: .
CDR3aa: CATSRESGEETQYF
CDR3nt: TGTGCCACCAGCAGAGAATCAGGAGAAGAGACCCAGTACTTC

v_gene: TRBV20-1
d_gene: .
j_gene: TRBJ1-6
abundance: many
CDR3aa: CSASRDILYNSPLHF
CDR3nt: TGCAGTGCTAGCAGGGACATACTCTATAATTCACCCCTCCACTTT

v_gene: TRBV12-3/TRBV12-4
d_gene: .
j_gene: TRBJ2-5
abundance: few
CDR3aa: CASSTGSGGETQYF
CDR3nt: TGTGCCAGCAGCACAGGCTCCGGGGGAGAGACCCAGTACTTC

v_gene: TRBV9
d_gene: .
j_gene: TRBJ1-4
abundance: .
CDR3aa: CASSAADEKLFF
CDR3nt: TGTGCCAGCAGCGCCGCAGATGAAAAACTGTTTTTT

v_gene: TRBV11-2
d_gene: .
j_gene: TRBJ1-1
abundance: few
CDR3aa: CASSFDPAEAFF
CDR3nt: TGTGCCAGCAGCTTTGATCCAGCCGAAGCTTTCTTT

v_gene: TRBV20-1
d_gene: TRBD2
j_gene: TRBJ2-2
abundance: .
CDR3aa: CSAKPGTSGDTGELFF
CDR3nt: TGCAGTGCTAAGCCGGGGACTAGTGGGGACACCGGGGAGCTGTTTTTT

v_gene: TRBV7-2
d_gene: TRBD1
j_gene: TRBJ2-1
abundance: few
CDR3aa: CASSFGTGIGEQFF
CDR3nt: TGTGCCAGCAGCTTCGGGACAGGGATTGGGGAGCAGTTCTTC

v_gene: TRBV5-1
d_gene: .
j_gene: TRBJ1-1
abundance: many
CDR3aa: CASSWSTVNTEAFF
CDR3nt: TGCGCCAGCAGCTGGAGTACAGTGAACACTGAAGCTTTCTTT